The 2 T cell receptor beta chains below come from one sample, sequenced in a study of molecular identifiers for immune sequencing clone quantification. TCRdb called the PCR reads again in MiXCR, with one record for every CDR3 protein. The repertoire has some 650,000 distinct CDR3 sequences, around 20% of them found once; the top ten carry approximately 0.9%. Sequenced: naive CD8+ T cells from blood, with Jurkat cell RNA spiked in. Subset defined: FACS-sorted CD8+CD4-CCR7+CD45RA+ naive T cells. These receptors were taken from a human donor in good health. Some libraries in this study had Jurkat cell RNA spiked in.

This clonotype was seen many times. The chain has TRBV7-9 and TRBJ2-3; weak D call: TRBD2 (6 bases). The CDR3 contains 15 residues. Germline V gene lookup returns CDR1 SEHNR and CDR2 FQNEAQ (reference sequence). Trimming removed 5 bases at V and 6 bases at J, with 18 bases between. CDR3 bases: TGTGCCAGCAGCCCGAGTCGGGGGAGGTCCGATACGCAGTATTTT. Protein product: CASSPSRGRSDTQYF.

This clonotype was picked up a small number of times. The rearrangement uses TRBV19 and TRBJ2-7, with 7 bases fitting TRBD1. The germline V gene encodes CDR1 LNHDA and CDR2 SQIVND (reference sequence). CDR3 size: 14 residues. Trimming cost V 3 bases and J 1 base; bases outside gene matches: 3. Here the CDR3 reads CASSMSGQSYEQYF. The CDR3 DNA follows: TGTGCCAGTAGTATGTCGGGACAGTCCTACGAGCAGTACTTC.